The entry below describes one T cell receptor (beta chain). The data stem from a study of T cell changes during pregnancy in multiple sclerosis. V shed 5 bases, J shed 4 bases, and the junction held 11 bases outside the gene matches. Germline V gene data show CDR1 as SEHNR and CDR2 as FQNEAQ (reference sequence). The CDR3 consists of 16 residues. Clones were read by immunoSEQ multiplex PCR, and TCRdb kept only the in-frame ones, dropping some. The sample lists tens of thousands of clones, approximately 93% seen once, with 3.2% in the top ten. The chain couples TRBV7-9 to TRBJ2-3; the match to TRBD2 covers 8 bases. The TCR originated in a female donor with multiple sclerosis, enrolled in a pregnancy study. The material sequenced was CD8+ T cells from peripheral blood mononuclear cells, taken in the second trimester of pregnancy. The CDR3 bases are TGTGCCAGCAGCCGGAGCGGGAGTGTCATTTCAGATACGCAGTATTTT. It codes for CASSRSGSVISDTQYF.